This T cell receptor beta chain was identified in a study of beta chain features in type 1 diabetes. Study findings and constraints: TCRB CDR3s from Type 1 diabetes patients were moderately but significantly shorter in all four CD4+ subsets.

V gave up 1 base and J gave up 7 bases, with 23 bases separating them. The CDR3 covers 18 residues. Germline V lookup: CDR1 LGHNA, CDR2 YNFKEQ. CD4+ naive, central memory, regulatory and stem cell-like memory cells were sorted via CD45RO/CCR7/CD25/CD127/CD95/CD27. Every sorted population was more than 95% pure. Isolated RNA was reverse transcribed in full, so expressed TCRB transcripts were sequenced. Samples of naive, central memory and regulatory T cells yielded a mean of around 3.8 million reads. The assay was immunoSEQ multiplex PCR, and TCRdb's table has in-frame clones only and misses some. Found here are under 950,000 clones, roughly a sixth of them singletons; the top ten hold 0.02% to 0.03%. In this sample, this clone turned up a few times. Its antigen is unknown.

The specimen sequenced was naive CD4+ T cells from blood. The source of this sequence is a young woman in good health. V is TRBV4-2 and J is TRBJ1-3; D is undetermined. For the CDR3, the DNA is TGTGCCAGCAGCCAAGCAGCTGGAGCAGGACCGTCAGCGAACACCATATATTTT. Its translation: CASSQAAGAGPSANTIYF.